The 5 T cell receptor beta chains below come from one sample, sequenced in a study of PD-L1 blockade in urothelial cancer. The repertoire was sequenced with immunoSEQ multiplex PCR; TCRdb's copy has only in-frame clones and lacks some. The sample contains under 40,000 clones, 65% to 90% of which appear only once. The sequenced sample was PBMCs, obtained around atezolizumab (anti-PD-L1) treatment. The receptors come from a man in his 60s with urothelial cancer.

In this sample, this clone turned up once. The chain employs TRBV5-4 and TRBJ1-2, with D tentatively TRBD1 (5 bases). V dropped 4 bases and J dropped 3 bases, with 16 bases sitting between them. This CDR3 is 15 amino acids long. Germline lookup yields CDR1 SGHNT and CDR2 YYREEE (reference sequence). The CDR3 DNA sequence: TGTGCCAGCAGCGTGGGAAGGCAGGGTGACTATGGCTACACCTTC. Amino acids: CASSVGRQGDYGYTF.

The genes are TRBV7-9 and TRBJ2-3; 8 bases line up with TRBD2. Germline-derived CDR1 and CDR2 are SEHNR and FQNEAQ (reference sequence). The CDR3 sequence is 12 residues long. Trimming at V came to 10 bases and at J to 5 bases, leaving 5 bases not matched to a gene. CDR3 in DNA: TGTGCCATGCGGGAGGAGGTAGATACGCAGTATTTT. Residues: CAMREEVDTQYF.

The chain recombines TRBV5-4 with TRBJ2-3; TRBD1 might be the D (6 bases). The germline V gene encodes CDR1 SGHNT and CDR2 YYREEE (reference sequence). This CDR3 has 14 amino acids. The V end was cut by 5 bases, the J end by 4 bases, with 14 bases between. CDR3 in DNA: TGTGCCAGCAGTGTACAGGGAGCAGCAGATACGCAGTATTTT. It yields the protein CASSVQGAADTQYF.

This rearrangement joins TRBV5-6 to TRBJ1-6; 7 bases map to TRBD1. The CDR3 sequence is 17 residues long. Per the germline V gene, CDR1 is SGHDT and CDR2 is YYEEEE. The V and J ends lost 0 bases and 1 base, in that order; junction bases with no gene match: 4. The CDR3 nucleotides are TGTGCCAGCAGCTTGGTGGCAGGGGGATCCTATAATTCACCCCTCCACTTT. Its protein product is CASSLVAGGSYNSPLHF.

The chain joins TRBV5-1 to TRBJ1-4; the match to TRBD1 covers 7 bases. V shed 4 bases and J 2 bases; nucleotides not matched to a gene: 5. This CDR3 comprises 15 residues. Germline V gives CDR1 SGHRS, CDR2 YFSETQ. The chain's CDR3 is CASSPPGGTNEKLFF. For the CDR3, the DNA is TGCGCCAGCAGCCCGCCAGGGGGTACTAATGAAAAACTGTTTTTT.